Listed here is a single T cell receptor beta chain. The data were obtained in a study of T-cell reconstitution after alpha-beta-depleted transplantation in children. Unique molecular identifiers were incorporated into the prepared TCRbeta library. TCRdb passed the PCR reads through MiXCR, listing each CDR3 protein once. There are around 360,000 distinct CDR3 sequences in the sample; 10% occur only once, and 2% to 2.5% lies in the top ten. Germline V lookup: CDR1 DFQATT, CDR2 SNEGSKA (reference sequence). This CDR3 has 11 amino acids. Between the trimmed V and J ends, which lost 0 bases and 7 bases, there was a span of 5 bases.

The chain joins TRBV20-1 to TRBJ2-3; D unresolved. The sample here was PBMCs from the stem cell graft donor, taken from the stem cell graft. The sequence derives from a human donor who donated a stem cell graft to a child with acute lymphoblastic leukemia. The CDR3 spells CSARDTYTQYF. The CDR3 DNA sequence: TGCAGTGCTAGAGATACCTATACGCAGTATTTT.